This T cell receptor beta chain was sequenced in a study of cytomegalovirus exposure and HLA in healthy donors. Whole-study results and caveats: It was reportedly the case that the classifier diagnosed cytomegalovirus status with high specificity and sensitivity.

With regard to this clone: The antigen remains undetermined.

This CDR3 has 13 amino acids. Germline V CDR1 and CDR2: LGHNT, FRNRAP. V was cut by 1 base and J by 0 bases, with 4 bases left in between. Assay: immunoSEQ multiplex PCR; the TCRdb copy retains only in-frame clones and omits some. Of some 98,000 clones detected, about 88% appear once; the ten largest clones hold 6% to 6.5%. This TCR came from a man younger than 30 in good health and CMV-seropositive. Source material: PBMCs. The rearrangement links TRBV12-5 to TRBJ2-7; D is unclear. In DNA, the CDR3 is TGTGCTAGTGGTTTGGACATCTCCTACGAGCAGTACTTC. Translated, it gives CASGLDISYEQYF.